The clone carrying this T cell receptor (beta chain) was seen many times. As to time point: newly diagnosed GD, antithyroid drugs for less than 3 months. PBMCs provided the RNA from which the TCR library was made. Xi'an, China, was home to the endocrinology department that provided patients. This record comes from a study of regulatory T cells in long-lasting Graves disease. In building TCR beta libraries, iRepertoire HTBI primers were used together with Arm-PCR of CDR3 regions. TCRdb re-called the multiplex PCR reads through MiXCR, storing one row per CDR3 protein. This table holds 540,000 or so distinct CDR3 sequences, roughly 14% found once. These sequences were also reported in another study, on T cells in Graves' hyperthyroidism and ophthalmopathy.

The clonotype was recovered from a man aged 25-45 years with Graves disease. The input for sequencing was peripheral blood mononuclear cells (PBMCs), taken at new diagnosis, from a patient treated with antithyroid drugs.

Written as DNA, the CDR3 is TGTGCCAGCAGCCCCCGCTGGGACTCTGGAAACACCATATATTTT. It encodes CASSPRWDSGNTIYF. The rearrangement uses TRBV11-2 and TRBJ1-3; D remains ambiguous. V lost 5 bases, J lost 0 bases, and 11 bases lay in between. Germline V gene lookup returns CDR1 SGHAT and CDR2 FQNNGV. This CDR3 contains 15 residues. Using reference TRBV11-2 and TRBJ1-3 for the parts outside the CDR3, the full variable domain is EAGVAQSPRYKIIEKRQSVAFWCNPISGHATLYWYQQILGQGPKLLIQFQNNGVVDDSQLPKDRFSAERLKGVDSTLKIQPAKLEDSAVYLCASSPRWDSGNTIYFGEGSWLTVV.